One sample yielded the 15 T cell receptor beta chains listed below, sequenced in a study of T cells in Graves' hyperthyroidism and ophthalmopathy. Researchers amplified the TCR beta CDR3 regions from RNA transcripts. In the first-round RT-PCR of the TCR CDR3, the HTBI primer set was used. TCRdb used MiXCR to reprocess the multiplex PCR reads, holding one entry per CDR3 protein. The sample holds around 200,000 distinct CDR3 sequences, about a sixth seen once. Sequencing was done on a sample of blood. These receptor sequences come from a woman aged 50 to 65 with Graves' hyperthyroidism.

This clonotype was found many times. The V and J genes are TRBV11-2 and TRBJ2-5; TRBD2 matches at 9 bases. The CDR3 totals 17 residues. The V gene's germline CDR1 is SGHAT and CDR2 FQNNGV. Trimming at V came to 3 bases and at J to 2 bases, leaving 10 bases not matched to a gene. The CDR3 nucleotides are TGTGCCAGCAGCTTTGGGACTCTAGCGGGGAAACAAGAGACCCAGTACTTC. Residues: CASSFGTLAGKQETQYF.

V usage is TRBV27 and J usage is TRBJ2-3, with D perhaps assigned TRBD1 or TRBD2 (5 bases each). Germline lookup yields CDR1 MNHEY and CDR2 SMNVEV (reference sequence). Trimming removed 2 bases at V and 5 bases at J, with 11 bases between. The CDR3 sequence is 14 residues long. This chain's CDR3 is CASSLRGELDTQYF. CDR3 nucleotide sequence: TGTGCCAGCAGTTTACGAGGGGAGTTAGATACGCAGTATTTT.

This clonotype was seen many times. This chain connects TRBV5-1 to TRBJ2-1, with 8 bases lining up with TRBD1. The CDR3 covers 16 residues. Per the germline V gene, CDR1 is SGHRS and CDR2 is YFSETQ. V shed 4 bases and J 2 bases; nucleotides not matched to a gene: 8. CDR3 loop: CASSANPGQAYNEQFF. CDR3 bases: TGCGCCAGCAGCGCCAACCCGGGACAGGCCTACAATGAGCAGTTCTTC.

This clonotype occurred many times. One end of the junction fails to match germline, which may point to a read error. V gene TRBV3-1 combines with J gene TRBJ1-6; D gene uncertain. The CDR3 has 12 residues. From germline, CDR1 is LGHDT and CDR2 YNNKEL (reference sequence). CDR3 in amino acids: CASSVPNSPLHF. The CDR3 DNA reads as TGTGCCAGCAGCGTTCCTAATTCGCCCCTCCACTTT.

The chain links TRBV5-1 to TRBJ1-4, with TRBD1 as a possible D gene (6 bases). Germline V gene lookup returns CDR1 SGHRS and CDR2 YFSETQ. Trimming removed 1 base at V and 7 bases at J, with 14 bases between. CDR3 length: 15 residues. The CDR3 protein is CASSLTGPRGEKLFF. The DNA for the CDR3 is TGCGCCAGCAGCTTGACAGGGCCGAGGGGTGAAAAACTGTTTTTT.

This clonotype was observed at least ten times. V gene TRBV6-1 combines with J gene TRBJ2-1; TRBD2 matches 9 bases. The CDR3 has 14 residues. Germline V lookup: CDR1 MNHNS, CDR2 SASEGT. The ends lost 11 bases at V and 4 bases at J; junction bases unmatched: 9. CDR3 region: CASGIAGAYNEQFF. In DNA form, the CDR3 reads TGTGCCTCGGGAATAGCGGGGGCTTACAATGAGCAGTTCTTC.

As for this clonotype: The junction shows a germline mismatch at one end, possibly a read error. The rearrangement links TRBV7-9 to TRBJ1-2, with D perhaps matching TRBD1 (5 bases). Germline V gene data show CDR1 as SEHNR and CDR2 as FQNEAQ (reference sequence). This CDR3 is 18 amino acids long. The CDR3, as DNA: TGTGCCAGCAGCCAACAGAACAGGCCGAGGGGAGCTAACTATGGCTGCACCTTC. This sequence encodes CASSQQNRPRGANYGCTF.

This clonotype was seen ten or more times. This chain uses TRBV11-2 with TRBJ2-7; TRBD1 agrees at 7 bases. Germline V gene lookup returns CDR1 SGHAT and CDR2 FQNNGV. With V trimmed by 5 bases and J by 11 bases, 6 bases remained unmatched. The CDR3 extends over 11 amino acids. The CDR3 DNA reads TGTGCCAGCAGCCCAGACAGGGTAGAGTACTTC. This sequence encodes CASSPDRVEYF.

The rearrangement links TRBV20-1 to TRBJ1-5, with 8 positions matching TRBD1. Unmatched junction bases numbered 6, after V lost 5 bases and J lost 3 bases. The CDR3 length is 14 residues. Germline V gives CDR1 DFQATT, CDR2 SNEGSKA (reference sequence). The CDR3: CSALDRANNQPQHF. For the CDR3, the DNA is TGCAGTGCTTTGGACAGGGCCAACAATCAGCCCCAGCATTTT.

This clonotype occurred many times. The chain recombines TRBV2 with TRBJ1-1; perhaps TRBD1 as D (6 bases). Trimming removed 5 bases at V and 6 bases at J, with 22 bases between. Looked up from germline, CDR1 is SNHLY and CDR2 is FYNNEI. The CDR3 is 16 amino acids. CDR3 bases: TGTGCCAGCAGTAAAAGTGGGAGTAACAGGGTCCCTGAAGCTTTCTTT. It translates to CASSKSGSNRVPEAFF.

As for this clonotype: This may come from a read error, since a much larger clone is one base off. This chain joins TRBV6-2 or TRBV6-3 and TRBJ1-6; D is uncertain. CDR1 and CDR2 (germline): MNHEY, SVGEGT. CDR3 length equals 15 residues. Trimming took off 6 bases at V and 6 bases at J, with 15 bases between the two ends. CDR3 nucleotides: TGTGCCAGCAGACCACAAGGACTGGGTAATTCACCCCTCCACTTT. It encodes CASRPQGLGNSPLHF.

This clonotype has a handful of counts. A much larger clone lies one base from this, so it may be a read error. This rearrangement joins TRBV6-1 to TRBJ2-7, with 10 bases fitting TRBD1. This CDR3 is 15 amino acids long. CDR1 MNHNS and CDR2 SASEGT come from the germline V gene. The DNA of the CDR3 is TGTGCCTGCAGTTTGGGACAGGGGAGATCCTACGAGCAGTACTTC. Protein: CACSLGQGRSYEQYF.

This clonotype was seen more than once but under ten times. The rearrangement uses TRBV4-1 and TRBJ2-7, with D possibly TRBD1 on 5 matching bases. V was pared by 3 bases and J by 3 bases, with 15 bases between. Germline loops: CDR1 MGHRA, CDR2 YSYEKL. CDR3 length equals 15 residues. The CDR3 coding sequence is TGCGCCAGCAGCCAGACTCCAGGGTCTGGCTACGAGCAGTACTTC. Translating it yields CASSQTPGSGYEQYF.

In this sample, this clonotype turned up once. This sequence joins TRBV28 and TRBJ1-1; D not certain. From germline, CDR1 is MDHEN and CDR2 SYDVKM. V lost 0 bases, J lost 1 base, and 9 bases lay in between. The CDR3 has 15 amino acids. CDR3 bases: TGTGCCAGCAGTTTATGGAATGTGGGGAACACTGAAGCTTTCTTT. It translates to CASSLWNVGNTEAFF.

This clonotype was found a few times. The chain carries TRBV3-1 and TRBJ1-3; D is ambiguous. The CDR3 has 18 amino acids. Per the germline V gene, CDR1 is LGHDT and CDR2 is YNNKEL (reference sequence). V lost 0 bases and J lost 0, with 15 bases in between. This CDR3 is CASSQDGGQSSSGNTIYF. DNA for the CDR3: TGTGCCAGCAGCCAAGATGGAGGTCAGTCAAGCTCTGGAAACACCATATATTTT.